This T cell receptor (beta chain) emerged from a study of blood T cell repertoires in COVID-19. CDR3 size: 14 residues. Here immunoSEQ multiplex PCR was the method, and the copy in TCRdb shows in-frame clones only, minus some. This table holds roughly 360,000 clones, approximately 88% found once. The sequenced material came from PBMCs or T cells enriched from blood (not recorded which). The chain employs TRBV21-1 and TRBJ2-5; the table calls TRBD2, which could not be checked here. TRBV21-1 is a pseudogene segment. The TCR sequence derives from a woman aged 30 to 39 with acute COVID-19. In nucleotides, the CDR3 is TGTGCCAGCAGCAAGGAGCGGGGGCGGGAGACCCAGTACTTC. Translated, it gives CASSKERGRETQYF.